The rows below give T cell receptor beta chains drawn from one sample of a study of early T cells in non-severe SARS-CoV-2 infection. TCRdb fed the 5' RACE reads into MiXCR, producing one record per CDR3 protein. The sample consists of 25,000 to 35,000 distinct CDR3 sequences, around 4.6% of them appearing once. What was sequenced was whole blood. The receptors originated from an adult who was a healthcare worker with PCR-confirmed SARS-CoV-2 infection or an uninfected control (not recorded which). Each CDR3 is given with its conserved first and last residue. The D gene is left open where the match is weak. Rows may omit the clone size; those that give it use once, few, many or a size class.

clone size: many; D gene: TRBD1; J gene: TRBJ1-1; V gene: TRBV20-1; CDR3 DNA: TGCAGTGCTAGACTTTTTCCGGGACAGACGAACACTGAAGCTTTCTTT; CDR3 protein: CSARLFPGQTNTEAFF
clone size: many; D gene: TRBD1; J gene: TRBJ2-7; V gene: TRBV6-5; CDR3 DNA: TGTGCCAGCAGCCGCGACAGGGGGAATTACGAGCAGTACTTC; CDR3 protein: CASSRDRGNYEQYF
clone size: few; D gene: TRBD1; J gene: TRBJ2-1; V gene: TRBV2; CDR3 DNA: TGTGCCAGCGGGGGACAGGATGACAATGAGCAGTTCTTC; CDR3 protein: CASGGQDDNEQFF
clone size: medium-sized; D gene: TRBD1; J gene: TRBJ2-4; V gene: TRBV11-2; CDR3 DNA: TGTGCCAGTATGAACAGGGGCATTCAGTACTTC; CDR3 protein: CASMNRGIQYF
clone size: many; D gene: TRBD2; J gene: TRBJ2-1; V gene: TRBV5-5; CDR3 DNA: TGTGCCAGCAGCCCCCGGGGGGGGGCCTTAAATTACAATGAGCAGTTCTTC; CDR3 protein: CASSPRGGALNYNEQFF
clone size: few; D gene: -; J gene: TRBJ1-6; V gene: TRBV28; CDR3 DNA: TGTGCCAGCAGTCCGCGGACCGACTCCTATAATTCACCCCTCCACTTT; CDR3 protein: CASSPRTDSYNSPLHF
clone size: many; D gene: TRBD1; J gene: TRBJ2-2; V gene: TRBV7-9; CDR3 DNA: TGTGCCAGCAGCCGGAACAGGGGGTCCGGGGAGCTGTTTTTT; CDR3 protein: CASSRNRGSGELFF
clone size: many; D gene: -; J gene: TRBJ2-2; V gene: TRBV2; CDR3 DNA: TGTGCCAGCAGTGAATTTGGAGGGGCGAACACCGGGGAGCTGTTTTTT; CDR3 protein: CASSEFGGANTGELFF
clone size: many; D gene: -; J gene: TRBJ2-1; V gene: TRBV11-2; CDR3 DNA: TGTGCCAGCAGCTTCGGAGGTTTCAATGAGCAGTTCTTC; CDR3 protein: CASSFGGFNEQFF
clone size: many; D gene: -; J gene: TRBJ2-7; V gene: TRBV7-2; CDR3 DNA: TGTGCCAGCAGCTTAGCGCTAACAGGCCTCTCCTACGAGCAGTACTTC; CDR3 protein: CASSLALTGLSYEQYF
clone size: many; D gene: -; J gene: TRBJ2-7; V gene: TRBV5-1; CDR3 DNA: TGCGCCAGCAGCTTGGCCGGGACAACAGTAAACGAGCAGTACTTC; CDR3 protein: CASSLAGTTVNEQYF
clone size: many; D gene: -; J gene: TRBJ2-7; V gene: TRBV11-2; CDR3 DNA: TGTGCCAGCAGCTTAGGACGCCAGTCCTACGAGCAGTACTTC; CDR3 protein: CASSLGRQSYEQYF
clone size: many; D gene: -; J gene: TRBJ1-1; V gene: TRBV24-1; CDR3 DNA: TGTGCCACCAGTGATTTTCCGGAAACTGAAGCTTTCTTT; CDR3 protein: CATSDFPETEAFF
clone size: many; D gene: -; J gene: TRBJ2-7; V gene: TRBV20-1; CDR3 DNA: TGCAGTGCTACAGGATCGCCGCCTATTGAGCAGTACTTC; CDR3 protein: CSATGSPPIEQYF
clone size: medium-sized; D gene: TRBD1; J gene: TRBJ1-5; V gene: TRBV4-3; CDR3 DNA: TGCGCCAGCAGCCGGTACAGGGGTCAGCCCCAGCATTTT; CDR3 protein: CASSRYRGQPQHF
clone size: many; D gene: -; J gene: TRBJ2-6; V gene: TRBV30; CDR3 DNA: TGTGCCTGGACAGGACAGCTTAGCTCTGGGGCCAACGTCCTGACTTTC; CDR3 protein: CAWTGQLSSGANVLTF
clone size: many; D gene: TRBD1; J gene: TRBJ2-7; V gene: TRBV6-1; CDR3 DNA: TGTGCCAGCAGTGAATTGGGACAGGGGATCTACGAGCAGTACTTC; CDR3 protein: CASSELGQGIYEQYF
clone size: few; D gene: -; J gene: TRBJ2-4; V gene: TRBV3-1; CDR3 DNA: TGTGCCAGCAGCCCGAGGGCTGGCATTCAGTACTTC; CDR3 protein: CASSPRAGIQYF
clone size: many; D gene: -; J gene: TRBJ2-2; V gene: TRBV28; CDR3 DNA: TGTGCCAGCAGTTCCTCACGGAGCGGCACCGGGGAGCTGTTTTTT; CDR3 protein: CASSSSRSGTGELFF
clone size: -; D gene: -; J gene: TRBJ1-2; V gene: TRBV19; CDR3 DNA: TGTGCCAGTAGTTTGGCAGGGGTAAATCGCTATGGCTACACCTTC; CDR3 protein: CASSLAGVNRYGYTF
clone size: many; D gene: -; J gene: TRBJ1-2; V gene: TRBV7-2; CDR3 DNA: TGTGCCAGCAGCTTAGGAACAGCAAACTATGGCTACACCTTC; CDR3 protein: CASSLGTANYGYTF
clone size: few; D gene: TRBD1; J gene: TRBJ1-5; V gene: TRBV6-5; CDR3 DNA: TGTGCCAGCAGACCTACAGGGGATGCGGATCAGCCCCAGCATTTT; CDR3 protein: CASRPTGDADQPQHF
clone size: -; D gene: -; J gene: TRBJ1-3; V gene: TRBV5-1; CDR3 DNA: TGCGCCAGCAGCTTGGGATACTCTGGAAACACCATATATTTT; CDR3 protein: CASSLGYSGNTIYF
clone size: many; D gene: -; J gene: TRBJ2-7; V gene: TRBV6-5; CDR3 DNA: TGTGCCAGCAGTACCTCCTACGAGCAGTACTTC; CDR3 protein: CASSTSYEQYF
clone size: many; D gene: TRBD2; J gene: TRBJ2-3; V gene: TRBV7-2; CDR3 DNA: TGTGCCAGCAGCTTCATCCCCACTAGCGGGGGGGCGCAGTATTTT; CDR3 protein: CASSFIPTSGGAQYF
clone size: -; D gene: -; J gene: TRBJ2-3; V gene: TRBV7-2; CDR3 DNA: TGTGCCAGCAGCTTAGTGCCGCTAAGCGCAGATACGCAGTATTTT; CDR3 protein: CASSLVPLSADTQYF
clone size: many; D gene: -; J gene: TRBJ2-1; V gene: TRBV7-2; CDR3 DNA: TGTGCCAGCAGCTTAGGTGGGGGGGCCGGGAATGAGCAGTTCTTC; CDR3 protein: CASSLGGGAGNEQFF
clone size: many; D gene: -; J gene: TRBJ1-5; V gene: TRBV4-2; CDR3 DNA: TGTGCCAGCAGCCATCGACAGATGAATCAGCCCCAGCATTTT; CDR3 protein: CASSHRQMNQPQHF
clone size: many; D gene: -; J gene: TRBJ1-5; V gene: TRBV5-1; CDR3 DNA: TGCGCCAGCAGCTTGGTTGGGGGTAGCAATCAGCCCCAGCATTTT; CDR3 protein: CASSLVGGSNQPQHF
clone size: many; D gene: -; J gene: TRBJ1-1; V gene: TRBV6-2/TRBV6-3; CDR3 DNA: TGTGCCAGCGGATACTACACTGAAGCTTTCTTT; CDR3 protein: CASGYYTEAFF
clone size: many; D gene: -; J gene: TRBJ2-6; V gene: TRBV7-2; CDR3 DNA: TGTGCCAGCATCCCGTCTGGGGCCAACGTCCTGACTTTC; CDR3 protein: CASIPSGANVLTF
clone size: -; D gene: TRBD2; J gene: TRBJ2-3; V gene: TRBV7-9; CDR3 DNA: TGTGCCAGCAGCTCCTCGAGCGGGGGGGCCGGCACAGATACGCAGTATTTT; CDR3 protein: CASSSSSGGAGTDTQYF
clone size: many; D gene: TRBD1; J gene: TRBJ1-1; V gene: TRBV12-3/TRBV12-4; CDR3 DNA: TGTGCCAGCACCAGGGGGCGCCAAGCTTTCTTT; CDR3 protein: CASTRGRQAFF
clone size: -; D gene: TRBD2; J gene: TRBJ2-1; V gene: TRBV27; CDR3 DNA: TGTGCCAGCAGTTTAATGGGTGGGGAGGGCAATGAGCAGTTCTTC; CDR3 protein: CASSLMGGEGNEQFF
clone size: many; D gene: TRBD1; J gene: TRBJ1-5; V gene: TRBV20-1; CDR3 DNA: TGCAGTGCAAACAGGGGGCAACAGCCCCAGCATTTT; CDR3 protein: CSANRGQQPQHF
clone size: many; D gene: -; J gene: TRBJ1-1; V gene: TRBV6-2/TRBV6-3; CDR3 DNA: TGTGCCAGCAGTTTGACAGGCCCGAGGGACACTGAAGCTTTCTTT; CDR3 protein: CASSLTGPRDTEAFF
clone size: many; D gene: -; J gene: TRBJ2-2; V gene: TRBV11-2; CDR3 DNA: TGTGCCAGCAGCTTAGATCGGGCGATCGGGGAGCTGTTTTTT; CDR3 protein: CASSLDRAIGELFF
clone size: many; D gene: -; J gene: TRBJ1-1; V gene: TRBV7-3; CDR3 DNA: TGTGCCAGCAGCTTAAGAAGGAACACTGAAGCTTTCTTT; CDR3 protein: CASSLRRNTEAFF
clone size: many; D gene: -; J gene: TRBJ1-5; V gene: TRBV5-6; CDR3 DNA: TGTGCCAGCAGCTTGGCGGCGGGGGCAGGGAGCAATCAGCCCCAGCATTTT; CDR3 protein: CASSLAAGAGSNQPQHF
clone size: many; D gene: TRBD1; J gene: TRBJ2-1; V gene: TRBV20-1; CDR3 DNA: TGCAGTGCGATTCCGGGACAGGGATACAATGAGCAGTTCTTC; CDR3 protein: CSAIPGQGYNEQFF
clone size: many; D gene: TRBD2; J gene: TRBJ2-3; V gene: TRBV11-2; CDR3 DNA: TGTGCCAGCAGCGGGGGACTAGTTAGCACAGATACGCAGTATTTT; CDR3 protein: CASSGGLVSTDTQYF
clone size: many; D gene: TRBD2; J gene: TRBJ2-3; V gene: TRBV24-1; CDR3 DNA: TGTGCCACCAGTCCCCTTGGACTAGCGGGCACAGATACGCAGTATTTT; CDR3 protein: CATSPLGLAGTDTQYF
clone size: many; D gene: TRBD2; J gene: TRBJ2-7; V gene: TRBV28; CDR3 DNA: TGTGCCAGCAGCCTCAGGCGGGGGTGGAGCTCCTACGAGCAGTACTTC; CDR3 protein: CASSLRRGWSSYEQYF
clone size: many; D gene: TRBD1; J gene: TRBJ2-1; V gene: TRBV7-2; CDR3 DNA: TGTGCCAGCAGCTTAGCTCACATCAGGGGGCGGAATGAGCAGTTCTTC; CDR3 protein: CASSLAHIRGRNEQFF